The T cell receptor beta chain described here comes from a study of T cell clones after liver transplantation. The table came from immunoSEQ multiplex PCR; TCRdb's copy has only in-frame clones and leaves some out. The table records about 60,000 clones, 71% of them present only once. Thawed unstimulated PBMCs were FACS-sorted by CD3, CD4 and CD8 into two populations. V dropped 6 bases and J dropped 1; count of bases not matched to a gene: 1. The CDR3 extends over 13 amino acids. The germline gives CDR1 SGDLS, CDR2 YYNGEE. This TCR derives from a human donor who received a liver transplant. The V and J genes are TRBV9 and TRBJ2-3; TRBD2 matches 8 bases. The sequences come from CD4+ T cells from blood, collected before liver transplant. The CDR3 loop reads CASTRGGTDTQYF. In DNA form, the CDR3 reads TGTGCCAGCACGCGGGGGGGCACAGATACGCAGTATTTT. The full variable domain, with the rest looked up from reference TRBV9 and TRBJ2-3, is DSGVTQTPKHLITATGQRVTLRCSPRSGDLSVYWYQQSLDQGLQFLIQYYNGEERAKGNILERFSAQQFPDLHSELNLSSLELGDSALYFCASTRGGTDTQYFGPGTRLTVL.